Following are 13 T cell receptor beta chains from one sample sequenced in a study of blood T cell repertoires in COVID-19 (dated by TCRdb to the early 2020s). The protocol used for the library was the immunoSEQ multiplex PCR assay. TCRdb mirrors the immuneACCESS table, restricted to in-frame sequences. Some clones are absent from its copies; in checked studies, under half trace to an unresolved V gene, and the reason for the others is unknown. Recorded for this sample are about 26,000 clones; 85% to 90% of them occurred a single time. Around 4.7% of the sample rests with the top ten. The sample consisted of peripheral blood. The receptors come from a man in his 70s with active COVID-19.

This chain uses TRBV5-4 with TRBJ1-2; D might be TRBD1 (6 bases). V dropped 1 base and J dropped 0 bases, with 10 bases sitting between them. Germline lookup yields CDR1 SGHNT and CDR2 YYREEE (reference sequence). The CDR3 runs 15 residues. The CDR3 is CASSLQGSPNYGYTF. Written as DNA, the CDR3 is TGTGCCAGCAGCTTGCAGGGGAGTCCTAACTATGGCTACACCTTC.

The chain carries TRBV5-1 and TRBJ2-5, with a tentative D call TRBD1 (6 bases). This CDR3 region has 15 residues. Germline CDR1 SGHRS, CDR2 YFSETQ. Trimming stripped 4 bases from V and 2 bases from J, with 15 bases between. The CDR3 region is CASSLPTGIQETQYF. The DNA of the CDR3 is TGCGCCAGCAGCCTCCCAACAGGGATTCAAGAGACCCAGTACTTC. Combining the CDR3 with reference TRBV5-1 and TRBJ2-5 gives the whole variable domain KAGVTQTPRYLIKTRGQQVTLSCSPISGHRSVSWYQQTPGQGLQFLFEYFSETQRNKGNFPGRFSGRQFSNSRSEMNVSTLELGDSALYLCASSLPTGIQETQYFGPGTRLLVL.

Here the CDR3 DNA reads TGCAGCGTTGGGGACAGTTATAATTCACCCCTCCACTTT. Its protein is CSVGDSYNSPLHF. The rearrangement links TRBV29-1 to TRBJ1-6; 7 nucleotides agree with TRBD1. Germline assignment: CDR1 SQVTM and CDR2 ANQGSEA. Trimming cost V 4 bases and J 4 bases; bases outside gene matches: 1. This CDR3 region has 13 residues. The full variable domain, with the rest looked up from reference TRBV29-1 and TRBJ1-6, is SAVISQKPSRDICQRGTSLTIQCQVDSQVTMMFWYRQQPGQSLTLIATANQGSEATYESGFVIDKFPISRPNLTFSTLTVSNMSPEDSSIYLCSVGDSYNSPLHFGNGTRLTVT.

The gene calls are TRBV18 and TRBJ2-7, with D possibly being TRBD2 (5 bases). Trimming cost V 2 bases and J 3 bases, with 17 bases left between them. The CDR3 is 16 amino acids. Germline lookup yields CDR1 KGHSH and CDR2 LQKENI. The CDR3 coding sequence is TGTGCCAGCTCACCAGATCAAGGACTCAGACGCTACGAGCAGTACTTC. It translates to CASSPDQGLRRYEQYF.

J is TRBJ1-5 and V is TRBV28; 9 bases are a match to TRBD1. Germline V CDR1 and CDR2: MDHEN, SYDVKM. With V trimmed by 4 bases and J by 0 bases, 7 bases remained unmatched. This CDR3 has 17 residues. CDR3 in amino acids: CASSSLDRGHSNQPQHF. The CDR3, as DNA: TGTGCCAGCAGTTCCTTGGACAGGGGTCATAGCAATCAGCCCCAGCATTTT.

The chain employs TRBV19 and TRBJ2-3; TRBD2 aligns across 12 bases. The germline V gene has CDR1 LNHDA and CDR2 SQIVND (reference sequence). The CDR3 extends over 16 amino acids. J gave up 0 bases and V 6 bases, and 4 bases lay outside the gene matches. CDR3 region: CASRRTSGASTDTQYF. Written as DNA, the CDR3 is TGTGCCAGTAGACGGACTAGCGGGGCTAGCACAGATACGCAGTATTTT.

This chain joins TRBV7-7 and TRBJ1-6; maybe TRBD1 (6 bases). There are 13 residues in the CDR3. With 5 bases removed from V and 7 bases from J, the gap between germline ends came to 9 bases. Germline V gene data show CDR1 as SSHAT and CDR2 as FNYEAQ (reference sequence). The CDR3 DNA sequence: TGTGCCAGCAGCCGGGACAAAAATTCACCCCTCCACTTT. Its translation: CASSRDKNSPLHF. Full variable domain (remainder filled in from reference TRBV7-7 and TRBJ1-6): GAGVSQSPRYKVTKRGQDVTLRCDPISSHATLYWYQQALGQGPEFLTYFNYEAQPDKSGLPSDRFSAERPEGSISTLTIQRTEQRDSAMYRCASSRDKNSPLHFGNGTRLTVT.

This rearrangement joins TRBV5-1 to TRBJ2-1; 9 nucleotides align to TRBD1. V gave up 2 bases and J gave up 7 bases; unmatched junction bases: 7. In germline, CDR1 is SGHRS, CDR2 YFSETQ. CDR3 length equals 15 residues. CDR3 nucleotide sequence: TGCGCCAGCAGCTTAGACAGGGGGATTGGGAATGAGCAGTTCTTC. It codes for CASSLDRGIGNEQFF.

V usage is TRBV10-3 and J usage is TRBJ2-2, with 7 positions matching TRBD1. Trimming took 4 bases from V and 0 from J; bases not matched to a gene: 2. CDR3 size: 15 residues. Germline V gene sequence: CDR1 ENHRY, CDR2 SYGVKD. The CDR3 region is CAISVQGANTGELFF. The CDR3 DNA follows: TGTGCCATCAGTGTCCAGGGGGCGAACACCGGGGAGCTGTTTTTT.

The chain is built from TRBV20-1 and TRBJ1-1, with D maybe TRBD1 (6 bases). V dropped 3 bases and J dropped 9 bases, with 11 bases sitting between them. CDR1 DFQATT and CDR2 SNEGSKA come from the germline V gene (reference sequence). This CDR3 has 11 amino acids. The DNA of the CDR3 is TGCAGTGCTAGGAGGGGGGGCAAAGCTTTCTTT. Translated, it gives CSARRGGKAFF.

CDR3 region: CASSWGGPGYGYTF. The CDR3 nucleotides are TGTGCCAGCAGTTGGGGGGGGCCTGGCTATGGCTACACCTTC. The chain joins TRBV27 to TRBJ1-2, with D tentatively TRBD1 (6 bases). The V and J ends lost 4 bases and 4 bases respectively, with 13 bases between them. CDR3 length equals 14 residues. CDR1 MNHEY and CDR2 SMNVEV come from the germline V gene (reference sequence).

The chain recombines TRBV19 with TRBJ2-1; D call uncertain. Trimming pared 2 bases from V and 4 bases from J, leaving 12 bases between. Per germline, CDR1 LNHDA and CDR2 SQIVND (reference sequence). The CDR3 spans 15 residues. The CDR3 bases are TGTGCCAGTAGTATAAACTACCAAATATACAATGAGCAGTTCTTC. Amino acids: CASSINYQIYNEQFF.

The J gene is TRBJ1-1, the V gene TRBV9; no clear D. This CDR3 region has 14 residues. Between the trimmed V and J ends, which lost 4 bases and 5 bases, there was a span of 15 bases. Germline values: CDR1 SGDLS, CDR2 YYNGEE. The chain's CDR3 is CASSLVEGLTEAFF. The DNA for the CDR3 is TGTGCCAGCAGCCTCGTCGAGGGATTGACTGAAGCTTTCTTT. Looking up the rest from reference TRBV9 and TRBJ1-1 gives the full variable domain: DSGVTQTPKHLITATGQRVTLRCSPRSGDLSVYWYQQSLDQGLQFLIQYYNGEERAKGNILERFSAQQFPDLHSELNLSSLELGDSALYFCASSLVEGLTEAFFGQGTRLTVV.